This T cell receptor beta chain was profiled in a study of neurological immune-mediated disorders. Germline assignment: CDR1 MDHEN and CDR2 SYDVKM. The CDR3 runs to 12 residues. V shed 6 bases and J shed 3 bases, with 9 bases lying between them. Synthesis of cDNA used 5'RACE (with 10-nucleotide random UMIs). TCRdb re-analysed the 5' RACE reads in MiXCR, keeping a single row per CDR3 protein. The table records 55,000 to 70,000 distinct CDR3 sequences, roughly 10% of them present only once. Overall study findings and caveats: Falling below healthy controls, multiple sclerosis showed the least TCR clonal expansion, while HTLV-1-associated myelopathy showed the most.

At least ten counts were recorded for this clonotype. Its antigen is undetermined. It was from 2 million PBMCs stored at -80 C that the unsorted libraries were obtained. The sample comprised PBMCs. The clonotype was recovered from a man in his fifties or sixties in good health. The chain combines TRBV28 with TRBJ2-7; the D is unclear. The CDR3: CASSGLFYEQYF. The CDR3 DNA sequence: TGTGCCAGCAGCGGGCTCTTCTACGAGCAGTACTTC.